The 32 T cell receptor beta chains below were found in one sample sequenced in a study of T cells after yellow fever vaccination. TCRdb redid the calling of the 5' RACE reads with MiXCR, one entry per CDR3 protein. The sample yields 450,000 to 600,000 distinct CDR3 sequences, around a sixth seen once. Sequenced here: PBMCs, sampled more than 4 days after the first yellow fever vaccination. The receptor source for this set is a man between 18 and 29 years old who received the YFV17D yellow fever vaccine.

The V gene is TRBV5-1, the J gene TRBJ2-7, with a possible D match to TRBD1 (6 bases). The V and J ends lost 3 bases and 6 bases respectively, with 10 bases between them. This CDR3 comprises 12 residues. Germline loops: CDR1 SGHRS, CDR2 YFSETQ. The CDR3 reads CASSSTGSEQYF. Written as DNA, the CDR3 is TGCGCCAGCAGCTCGACAGGCTCCGAGCAGTACTTC.

V gene TRBV12-3 or TRBV12-4 combines with J gene TRBJ2-2; a weak D match, TRBD1 (6 bases). This CDR3 spans 16 amino acids. V shed 10 bases and J shed 1 base, with 19 bases lying between them. CDR3 in amino acids: CANPPEKTGNTGELFF. CDR3 nucleotides: TGTGCCAACCCACCGGAAAAGACAGGGAACACCGGGGAGCTGTTTTTT.

V usage is TRBV20-1 and J usage is TRBJ2-3, with 11 bases that match TRBD1. V trimming: 3 bases; J trimming: 4 bases; junction bases outside the gene matches: 6. The CDR3 covers 15 residues. Germline V gene data show CDR1 as DFQATT and CDR2 as SNEGSKA (reference sequence). The CDR3 sequence is CSASAAGQGADTQYF. The CDR3 DNA follows: TGCAGTGCTAGTGCCGCGGGACAGGGGGCAGATACGCAGTATTTT.

The V call is TRBV11-2, the J call TRBJ2-5; no definite D call. V was trimmed by 0 bases and J by 2 bases, leaving 13 bases between them. The CDR3 runs to 16 residues. Germline V lookup: CDR1 SGHAT, CDR2 FQNNGV. CDR3 sequence (DNA): TGTGCCAGCAGCTTAGATTATAGACAACTACAAGAGACCCAGTACTTC. This gives the protein CASSLDYRQLQETQYF.

This clonotype turned up a few times. The V and J genes are TRBV4-1 and TRBJ2-2, with 10 positions matching TRBD2. Per the germline V gene, CDR1 is MGHRA and CDR2 is YSYEKL. CDR3 size: 19 residues. J was trimmed by 4 bases and V by 1 base; bases with no gene match: 12. CDR3 DNA sequence: TGCGCCAGCAGCCAAGTTGATAGCGGGGGGCCCCGAGGCACCGGGGAGCTGTTTTTT. It codes for CASSQVDSGGPRGTGELFF.

The CDR3 nucleotides read TGTGCCAGCAGGGTCGGGGGGGCCTACAATGAGCAGTTCTTC. Translation: CASRVGGAYNEQFF. The chain joins TRBV6-2 or TRBV6-3 to TRBJ2-1, with 8 positions matching TRBD2. The V gene's germline CDR1 is MNHEY and CDR2 SVGEGT. The CDR3 consists of 14 residues. The ends lost 6 bases at V and 2 bases at J; junction bases unmatched: 3.

The chain has TRBV29-1 and TRBJ2-7, with D uncertain. CDR1 and CDR2 from the germline V gene are SQVTM and ANQGSEA. The CDR3 sequence is 12 residues long. The ends were cut back, 0 bases at V and 6 bases at J, with 9 bases in the middle. This CDR3 reads CSVEDPPLEQYF. CDR3 bases: TGCAGCGTTGAAGACCCACCCCTCGAGCAGTACTTC.

This clonotype was observed a handful of times. The chain joins TRBV12-3 or TRBV12-4 to TRBJ1-1; a possible D gene is TRBD1 (5 bases). There are 16 residues in the CDR3. The V end lost 2 bases, the J end lost 0 bases, and 13 bases lay between the germline ends. The CDR3 DNA follows: TGTGCCAGCAGTTTACGGAGGGGAGGCATGAACACTGAAGCTTTCTTT. It translates to CASSLRRGGMNTEAFF.

This clonotype has only a few counts. V gene TRBV20-1 combines with J gene TRBJ2-5; 10 nucleotides match TRBD1. Germline-derived CDR1 and CDR2 are DFQATT and SNEGSKA (reference sequence). The ends lost 6 bases at V and 4 bases at J; junction bases unmatched: 8. CDR3 length equals 14 residues. In DNA, the CDR3 is TGCAGTGCCCTGGGACAGGGGCATCGAGAGACCCAGTACTTC. Translating it yields CSALGQGHRETQYF.

This clonotype was seen more than once but under ten times. The chain has TRBV5-1 and TRBJ2-4; a weak D match, TRBD2 (5 bases). The CDR3 runs 16 residues. Germline-derived CDR1 and CDR2 are SGHRS and YFSETQ. V dropped 4 bases and J dropped 3 bases, with 17 bases sitting between them. The CDR3 nucleotides read TGCGCCAGCAGCGGCCTCGGGGATGCCGTCAAAAACATTCAGTACTTC. Amino acid sequence: CASSGLGDAVKNIQYF. Variable domain in full (rest from reference TRBV5-1 and TRBJ2-4): KAGVTQTPRYLIKTRGQQVTLSCSPISGHRSVSWYQQTPGQGLQFLFEYFSETQRNKGNFPGRFSGRQFSNSRSEMNVSTLELGDSALYLCASSGLGDAVKNIQYFGAGTRLSVL.

This chain links TRBV12-3 or TRBV12-4 with TRBJ1-2; 8 bases map to TRBD1. This CDR3 region has 15 residues. J gave up 7 bases and V 4 bases, and 11 bases lay outside the gene matches. This chain's CDR3 is CASSSGTGPGVGYTF. CDR3 nucleotides: TGTGCCAGCAGTTCCGGGACAGGCCCGGGAGTTGGCTACACCTTC.

The rearrangement uses TRBV9 and TRBJ2-3; D is perhaps TRBD1 (5 bases). Trimming shortened V by 0 bases and J by 5 bases, and 16 bases separated the two germline ends. CDR3 length: 16 amino acids. Germline V gene data show CDR1 as SGDLS and CDR2 as YYNGEE. CDR3 amino acids: CASSVEVRAFGDTQYF. The CDR3 region has the DNA TGTGCCAGCAGCGTAGAGGTCAGGGCTTTTGGAGATACGCAGTATTTT.

This sequence joins TRBV15 and TRBJ1-1; no clear D gene. Germline CDR1 reads LNHNV; CDR2 reads YYDKDF (reference sequence). V was trimmed by 0 bases and J by 7 bases, leaving 9 bases between them. The CDR3 consists of 13 residues. The CDR3 bases are TGTGCCACCAGCAGAGACATAAGGAGTGAAGCTTTCTTT. Residues: CATSRDIRSEAFF.

The chain recombines TRBV27 with TRBJ1-4; TRBD1 is a possible D gene (6 bases). The V and J ends lost 5 bases and 8 bases respectively, with 15 bases between them. CDR3 length equals 14 residues. The germline CDR1 and CDR2 sequences are MNHEY and SMNVEV (reference sequence). The CDR3 protein is CASSKDGGWEKLFF. The CDR3 DNA is TGTGCCAGCAGTAAGGACGGGGGCTGGGAAAAACTGTTTTTT.

This clonotype has just a few counts. CDR3 in DNA: TGCAGTGCTAACACACCACAGGGGGAGTACGAGCAGTACTTC. Its translation is CSANTPQGEYEQYF. The chain recombines TRBV20-1 with TRBJ2-7, with 8 positions matching TRBD1. With V trimmed by 4 bases and J by 4 bases, 9 bases remained unmatched. CDR3 length: 14 amino acids. Germline CDR1 is DFQATT and CDR2 is SNEGSKA (reference sequence).

This clonotype has more than one count but fewer than ten. The chain uses TRBV15 and TRBJ2-6; maybe TRBD1 (6 bases). The length of the CDR3 is 17 residues. V was trimmed by 5 bases and J by 1 base, leaving 15 bases between them. Germline V gene data show CDR1 as LNHNV and CDR2 as YYDKDF (reference sequence). This CDR3 is CATSPDSSESGANVLTF. Here the CDR3 DNA reads TGTGCCACCAGCCCGGACAGTTCAGAATCTGGGGCCAACGTCCTGACTTTC.

The chain recombines TRBV11-2 with TRBJ2-7, with 9 bases lining up with TRBD2. The CDR3 extends over 13 amino acids. V was clipped by 5 bases and J by 7 bases; unmatched bases: 6. Germline assignment: CDR1 SGHAT and CDR2 FQNNGV. CDR3 sequence reads: CASSRIAGVEQYF. CDR3 in DNA: TGTGCCAGCAGCCGCATAGCGGGGGTGGAGCAGTACTTC.

This clonotype was observed a handful of times. V and J are TRBV29-1 and TRBJ1-5; no clear D. Trimming removed 1 base from V and 5 bases from J, with 9 bases in between. Germline CDR1 and CDR2: SQVTM and ANQGSEA. The CDR3 has 13 residues. This CDR3 is CSVEAGGDQPQHF. The CDR3 DNA is TGCAGCGTTGAAGCCGGCGGGGATCAGCCCCAGCATTTT.

The J gene is TRBJ2-6, the V gene TRBV6-2 or TRBV6-3; D is perhaps TRBD1 (6 bases). The CDR3 length is 15 residues. CDR1 MNHEY and CDR2 SVGEGT come from the germline V gene. Deletions cut 8 bases from V and 1 base from J, with 12 bases between. Here the CDR3 reads CASVRGWSGANVLTF. As DNA, the CDR3 is TGTGCCAGCGTCAGGGGTTGGTCTGGGGCCAACGTCCTGACTTTC.

This clonotype was seen many times. The gene calls are TRBV12-3 or TRBV12-4 and TRBJ2-6; D is undetermined. V gave up 1 base and J gave up 1 base, with 5 bases separating them. This CDR3 comprises 15 residues. The CDR3 DNA reads TGTGCCAGCAGTTTAGGTCCATCTGGGGCCAACGTCCTGACTTTC. Encoded protein: CASSLGPSGANVLTF.

The rearrangement joins TRBV29-1 to TRBJ2-3; perhaps D is TRBD1 or TRBD2 (6 bases each). V lost 4 bases and J lost 0, with 8 bases in between. This CDR3 contains 13 residues. Germline assignment: CDR1 SQVTM and CDR2 ANQGSEA. CDR3 coding DNA: TGCAGCGTTGTAGGGGGGAGCACAGATACGCAGTATTTT. It codes for CSVVGGSTDTQYF.

The genes are TRBV6-2 or TRBV6-3 and TRBJ1-2, with 9 bases identical to TRBD1. The CDR3 is made up of 17 amino acids. V was clipped by 3 bases and J by 0 bases; unmatched bases: 8. CDR1 MNHEY and CDR2 SVGEGT come from the germline V gene. The CDR3 nucleotides are TGTGCCAGCAGTTATTCATCGGGACAGGGAGCTAACTATGGCTACACCTTC. This translates into CASSYSSGQGANYGYTF.

The chain recombines TRBV20-1 with TRBJ1-2, with 7 nucleotides matching TRBD1. V shed 4 bases and J 2 bases; nucleotides not matched to a gene: 7. The CDR3 is 14 residues long. Germline V gene lookup returns CDR1 DFQATT and CDR2 SNEGSKA (reference sequence). The CDR3: CSATHRGMNYGYTF. The DNA of the CDR3 is TGCAGTGCTACCCACAGGGGAATGAACTATGGCTACACCTTC.

V usage is TRBV11-2 and J usage is TRBJ2-5; D is possibly TRBD1 or TRBD2 (6 bases each). Per the germline V gene, CDR1 is SGHAT and CDR2 is FQNNGV. This CDR3 is 15 amino acids long. V lost 5 bases, J lost 3 bases, and 16 bases lay in between. CDR3 nucleotide sequence: TGTGCCAGCAGCAAAGGATGGGGGGCCGAAGAGACCCAGTACTTC. Residues: CASSKGWGAEETQYF. The whole variable domain, remainder taken from reference TRBV11-2 and TRBJ2-5, is EAGVAQSPRYKIIEKRQSVAFWCNPISGHATLYWYQQILGQGPKLLIQFQNNGVVDDSQLPKDRFSAERLKGVDSTLKIQPAKLEDSAVYLCASSKGWGAEETQYFGPGTRLLVL.

This clonotype was counted only a few times. The chain recombines TRBV20-1 with TRBJ1-1; D gene uncertain. Looked up from germline, CDR1 is DFQATT and CDR2 is SNEGSKA (reference sequence). The V and J ends lost 0 bases and 6 bases respectively, with 8 bases between them. The CDR3 consists of 12 residues. CDR3 sequence (DNA): TGCAGTGCTAGAGATCATGTACCTGAAGCTTTCTTT. This sequence encodes CSARDHVPEAFF.

The chain combines TRBV10-3 with TRBJ2-7; 10 bases map to TRBD1. The CDR3 runs to 14 residues. From germline, CDR1 is ENHRY and CDR2 SYGVKD. With V trimmed by 2 bases and J by 2 bases, 0 bases remained unmatched. In DNA form, the CDR3 reads TGTGCCATCAGTGAGGGGACAGGGGCCTACGAGCAGTACGTC. This codes for CAISEGTGAYEQYV.

The sample holds a few counts of this clonotype. The chain recombines TRBV15 with TRBJ2-7; D remains unclear. Germline V gene sequence: CDR1 LNHNV, CDR2 YYDKDF (reference sequence). This CDR3 has 13 residues. V was shortened by 3 bases and J by 5 bases, with 11 bases between the two germline ends. This CDR3 reads CATSSGQWDEQYV. The CDR3 DNA sequence: TGTGCCACCAGCAGTGGGCAGTGGGACGAGCAGTACGTC.

This clonotype has only one observation. CDR3 nucleotides: TGTGCCAGCAGTTGGGCCATTGACAGGGCGAGGGGGGAAGCTTTCTTT. Protein: CASSWAIDRARGEAFF. The chain is built from TRBV27 and TRBJ1-1; 7 bases line up with TRBD1. The germline V gene has CDR1 MNHEY and CDR2 SMNVEV (reference sequence). Trimming at V came to 4 bases and at J to 8 bases, leaving 16 bases not matched to a gene. CDR3 length: 16 residues.

The chain couples TRBV20-1 to TRBJ2-2; D may correspond to TRBD1 or TRBD2 (6 bases each). V lost 5 bases and J lost 3, with 13 bases in between. The germline CDR1 and CDR2 sequences are DFQATT and SNEGSKA (reference sequence). This CDR3 is 14 amino acids long. DNA for the CDR3: TGCAGTGCTGAGGACGGGGGCCACACCGGGGAGCTGTTTTTT. This encodes CSAEDGGHTGELFF.

V usage is TRBV5-1 and J usage is TRBJ2-5; 11 bases map to TRBD2. With V trimmed by 4 bases and J by 3 bases, 5 bases remained unmatched. This CDR3 spans 15 amino acids. Germline CDR1 reads SGHRS; CDR2 reads YFSETQ. As DNA, the CDR3 is TGCGCCAGCAGCCACCCGGGACTAGCGGAAGAGACCCAGTACTTC. Translation: CASSHPGLAEETQYF.

Only a few counts were recorded for this clonotype. The chain recombines TRBV6-1 with TRBJ2-1; tentatively, D is TRBD1 (6 bases). Per the germline V gene, CDR1 is MNHNS and CDR2 is SASEGT. V was pared by 2 bases and J by 8 bases, with 10 bases between. This CDR3 is built from 13 residues. CDR3 in DNA: TGTGCCAGCAGTGAACAGGGGTTTTATGAGCAGTTCTTC. Translating it yields CASSEQGFYEQFF.

This chain joins TRBV7-2 and TRBJ2-3; D call uncertain. Germline CDR1 reads SGHTA; CDR2 reads FQGNSA. V dropped 5 bases and J dropped 0 bases, with 9 bases sitting between them. This CDR3 has 14 amino acids. The CDR3 nucleotides read TGTGCCAGCAGCACGATTACTAGCACAGATACGCAGTATTTT. Residues: CASSTITSTDTQYF.